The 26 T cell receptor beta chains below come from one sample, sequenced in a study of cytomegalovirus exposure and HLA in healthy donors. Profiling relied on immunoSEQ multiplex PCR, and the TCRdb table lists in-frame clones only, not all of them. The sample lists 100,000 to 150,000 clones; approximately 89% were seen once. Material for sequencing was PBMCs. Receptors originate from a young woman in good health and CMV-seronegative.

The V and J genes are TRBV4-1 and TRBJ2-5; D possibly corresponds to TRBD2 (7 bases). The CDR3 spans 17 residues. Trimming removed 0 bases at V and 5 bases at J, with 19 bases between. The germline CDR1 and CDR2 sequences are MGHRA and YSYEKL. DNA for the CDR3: TGCGCCAGCAGCCAAGATGGTACCGGGGGGCAGGGGGAGACCCAGTACTTC. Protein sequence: CASSQDGTGGQGETQYF.

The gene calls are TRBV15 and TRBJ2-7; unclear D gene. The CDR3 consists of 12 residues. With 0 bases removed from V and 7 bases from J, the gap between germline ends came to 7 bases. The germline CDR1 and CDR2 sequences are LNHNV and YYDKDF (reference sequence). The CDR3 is CATSRDTREQYF. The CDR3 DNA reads TGTGCCACCAGCAGAGATACGCGTGAGCAGTACTTC.

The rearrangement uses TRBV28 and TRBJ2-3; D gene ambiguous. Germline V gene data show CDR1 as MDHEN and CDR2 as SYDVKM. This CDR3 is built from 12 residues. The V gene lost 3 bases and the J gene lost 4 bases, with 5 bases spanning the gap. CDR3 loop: CASSLASDTQYF. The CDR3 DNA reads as TGTGCCAGCAGTTTGGCCTCAGATACGCAGTATTTT.

Written as DNA, the CDR3 is TGTGCCAGCAGTGAGAGCCCAGGGATTCGTGTGAGTACGGGCTACACCTTC. Translating gives CASSESPGIRVSTGYTF. The chain is built from TRBV6-1 and TRBJ1-2; possibly TRBD1 for D (5 bases). CDR1 MNHNS and CDR2 SASEGT come from the germline V gene. The CDR3 contains 17 residues. V was pared by 3 bases and J by 8 bases, with 25 bases between.

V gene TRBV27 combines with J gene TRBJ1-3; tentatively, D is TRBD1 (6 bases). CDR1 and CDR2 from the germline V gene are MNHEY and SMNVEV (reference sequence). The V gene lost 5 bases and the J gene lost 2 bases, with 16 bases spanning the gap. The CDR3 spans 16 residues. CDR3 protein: CASSITGPRAGNTIYF. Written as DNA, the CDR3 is TGTGCCAGCAGTATAACAGGGCCTCGGGCTGGAAACACCATATATTTT.

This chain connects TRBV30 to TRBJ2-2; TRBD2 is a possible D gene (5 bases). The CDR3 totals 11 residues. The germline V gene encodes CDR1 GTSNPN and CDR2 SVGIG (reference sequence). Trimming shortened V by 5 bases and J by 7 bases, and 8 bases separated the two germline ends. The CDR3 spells CAWGLGGELFF. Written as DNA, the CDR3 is TGTGCCTGGGGACTGGGCGGGGAGCTGTTTTTT.

The CDR3 DNA sequence: TGTGCCAGCACCCCCCGCAGTCTGGGGGGAACTAATGAAAAACTGTTTTTT. It codes for CASTPRSLGGTNEKLFF. The chain joins TRBV28 to TRBJ1-4; D possibly corresponds to TRBD1 (5 bases). Germline values: CDR1 MDHEN, CDR2 SYDVKM. The CDR3 consists of 17 residues. Trimming cost V 7 bases and J 1 base, with 19 bases left between them.

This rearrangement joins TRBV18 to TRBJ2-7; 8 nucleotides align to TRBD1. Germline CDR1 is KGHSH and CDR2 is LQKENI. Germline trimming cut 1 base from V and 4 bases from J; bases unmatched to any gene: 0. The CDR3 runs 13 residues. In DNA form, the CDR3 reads TGTGCCAGCTCACCACGACAGGGGTACGAGCAGTACGTC. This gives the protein CASSPRQGYEQYV.

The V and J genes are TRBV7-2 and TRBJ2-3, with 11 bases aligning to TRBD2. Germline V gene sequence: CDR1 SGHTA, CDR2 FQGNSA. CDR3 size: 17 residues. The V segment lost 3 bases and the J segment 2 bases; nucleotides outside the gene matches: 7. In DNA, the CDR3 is TGTGCCAGCAGCTTCTTGACTAGCGGGGCGTTCACAGATACGCAGTATTTT. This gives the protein CASSFLTSGAFTDTQYF.

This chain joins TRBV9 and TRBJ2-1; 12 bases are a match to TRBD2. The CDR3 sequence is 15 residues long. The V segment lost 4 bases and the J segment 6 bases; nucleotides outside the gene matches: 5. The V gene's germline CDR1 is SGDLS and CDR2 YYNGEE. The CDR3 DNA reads TGTGCCAGCAGCACTAGCGGGAGGTCGGGCAATGAGCAGTTCTTC. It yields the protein CASSTSGRSGNEQFF. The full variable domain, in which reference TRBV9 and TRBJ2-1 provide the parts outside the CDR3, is DSGVTQTPKHLITATGQRVTLRCSPRSGDLSVYWYQQSLDQGLQFLIQYYNGEERAKGNILERFSAQQFPDLHSELNLSSLELGDSALYFCASSTSGRSGNEQFFGPGTRLTVL.

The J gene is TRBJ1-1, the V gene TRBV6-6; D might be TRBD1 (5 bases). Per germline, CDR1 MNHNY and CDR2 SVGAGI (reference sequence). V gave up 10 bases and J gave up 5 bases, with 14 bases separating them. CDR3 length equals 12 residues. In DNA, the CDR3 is TGTGCCACTGGGGGGAGGGAGACTGAAGCTTTCTTT. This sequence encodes CATGGRETEAFF.

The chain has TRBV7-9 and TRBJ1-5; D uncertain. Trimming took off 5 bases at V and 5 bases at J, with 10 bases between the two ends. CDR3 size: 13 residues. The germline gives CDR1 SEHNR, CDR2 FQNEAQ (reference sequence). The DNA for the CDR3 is TGTGCCAGCAGCAAGATAGAAGATCAGCCCCAGCATTTT. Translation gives CASSKIEDQPQHF.

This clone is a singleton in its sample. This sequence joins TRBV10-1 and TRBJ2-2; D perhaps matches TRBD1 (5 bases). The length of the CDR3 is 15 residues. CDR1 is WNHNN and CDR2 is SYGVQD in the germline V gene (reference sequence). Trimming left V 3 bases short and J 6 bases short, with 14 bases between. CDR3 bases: TGCGCCAGCAGTGAAGGTGGGGCGGATTCCGGGGAGCTGTTTTTT. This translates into CASSEGGADSGELFF.

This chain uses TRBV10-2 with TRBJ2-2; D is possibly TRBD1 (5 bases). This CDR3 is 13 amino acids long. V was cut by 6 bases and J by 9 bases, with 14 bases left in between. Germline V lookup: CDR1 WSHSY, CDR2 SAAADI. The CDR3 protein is CASSTGVVRELFF. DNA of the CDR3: TGCGCCAGCAGCACAGGAGTTGTGCGGGAGCTGTTTTTT.

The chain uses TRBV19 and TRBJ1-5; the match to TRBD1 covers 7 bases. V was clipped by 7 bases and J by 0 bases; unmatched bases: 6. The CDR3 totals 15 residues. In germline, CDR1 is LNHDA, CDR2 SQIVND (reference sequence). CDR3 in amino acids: CASTVGQFSNQPQHF. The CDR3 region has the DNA TGTGCCAGTACCGTGGGACAGTTTAGCAATCAGCCCCAGCATTTT.

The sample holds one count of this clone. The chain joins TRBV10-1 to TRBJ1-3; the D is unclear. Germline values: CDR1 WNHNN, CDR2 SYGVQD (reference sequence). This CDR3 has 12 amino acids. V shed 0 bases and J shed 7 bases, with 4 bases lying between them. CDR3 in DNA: TGCGCCAGCAGTGAGTCCGGTAACACCATATATTTT. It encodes CASSESGNTIYF.

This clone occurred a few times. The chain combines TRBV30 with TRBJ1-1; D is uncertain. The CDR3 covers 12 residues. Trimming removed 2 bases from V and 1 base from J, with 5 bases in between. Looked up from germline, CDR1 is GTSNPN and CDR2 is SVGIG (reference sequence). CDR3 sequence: CAWSPGNTEAFF. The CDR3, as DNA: TGTGCCTGGAGTCCGGGGAACACTGAAGCTTTCTTT.

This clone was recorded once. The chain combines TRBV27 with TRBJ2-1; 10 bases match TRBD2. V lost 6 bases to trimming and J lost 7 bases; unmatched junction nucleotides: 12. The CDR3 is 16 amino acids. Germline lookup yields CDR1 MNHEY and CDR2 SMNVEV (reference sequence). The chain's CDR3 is CASSPSFTSGANEQFF. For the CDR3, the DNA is TGTGCCAGCAGCCCTTCCTTTACTAGCGGGGCAAATGAGCAGTTCTTC.

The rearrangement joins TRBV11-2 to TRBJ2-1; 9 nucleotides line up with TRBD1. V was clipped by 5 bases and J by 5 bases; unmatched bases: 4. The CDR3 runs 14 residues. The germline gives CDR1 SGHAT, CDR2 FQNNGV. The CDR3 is CASSPRTGDNEQFF. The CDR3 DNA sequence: TGTGCCAGCAGCCCGCGGACAGGGGACAATGAGCAGTTCTTC.

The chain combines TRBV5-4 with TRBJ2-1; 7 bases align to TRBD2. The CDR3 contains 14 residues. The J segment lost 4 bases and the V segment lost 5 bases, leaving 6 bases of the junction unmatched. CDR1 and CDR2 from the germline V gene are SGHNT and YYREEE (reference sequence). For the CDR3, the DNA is TGTGCCAGCAGGTTAGCGGGTTCTTACAATGAGCAGTTCTTC. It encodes CASRLAGSYNEQFF.

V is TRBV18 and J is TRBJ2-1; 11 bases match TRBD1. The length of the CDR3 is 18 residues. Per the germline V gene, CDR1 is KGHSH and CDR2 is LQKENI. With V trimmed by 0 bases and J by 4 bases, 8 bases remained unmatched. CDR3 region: CASSPPTGTGGGYNEQFF. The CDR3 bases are TGTGCCAGCTCACCACCAACCGGGACAGGGGGGGGTTACAATGAGCAGTTCTTC.

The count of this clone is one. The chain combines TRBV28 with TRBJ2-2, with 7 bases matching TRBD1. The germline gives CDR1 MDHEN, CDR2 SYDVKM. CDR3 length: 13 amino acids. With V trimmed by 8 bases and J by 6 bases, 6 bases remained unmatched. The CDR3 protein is CASGGQAPGELFF. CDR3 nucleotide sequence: TGTGCCAGCGGAGGACAGGCTCCCGGGGAGCTGTTTTTT.

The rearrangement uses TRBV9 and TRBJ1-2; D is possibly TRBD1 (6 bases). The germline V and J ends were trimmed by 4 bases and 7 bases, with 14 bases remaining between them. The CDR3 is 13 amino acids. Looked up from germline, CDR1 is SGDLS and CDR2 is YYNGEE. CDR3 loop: CASSPQQGSGYTF. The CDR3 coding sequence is TGTGCCAGCAGCCCACAACAGGGAAGTGGCTACACCTTC.

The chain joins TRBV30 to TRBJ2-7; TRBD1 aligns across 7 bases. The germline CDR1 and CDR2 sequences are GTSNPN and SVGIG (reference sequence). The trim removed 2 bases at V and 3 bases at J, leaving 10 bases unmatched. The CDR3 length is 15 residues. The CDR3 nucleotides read TGTGCCTGGAGTCCCAGGGGGACAGCCGTCTACGAGCAGTACGTC. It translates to CAWSPRGTAVYEQYV.

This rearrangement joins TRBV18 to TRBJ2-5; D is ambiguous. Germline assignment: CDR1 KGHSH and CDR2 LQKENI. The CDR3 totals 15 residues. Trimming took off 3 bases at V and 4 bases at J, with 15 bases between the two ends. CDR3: CASSPLLFSPETQYF. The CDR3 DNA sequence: TGTGCCAGCTCACCCTTACTTTTTTCCCCAGAGACCCAGTACTTC.

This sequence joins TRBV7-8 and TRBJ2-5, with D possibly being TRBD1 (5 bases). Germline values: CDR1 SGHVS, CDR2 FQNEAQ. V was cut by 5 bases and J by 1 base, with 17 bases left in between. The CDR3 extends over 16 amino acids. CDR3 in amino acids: CASSRRRLGLQETQYF. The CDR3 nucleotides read TGTGCCAGCAGCCGTAGGCGGCTGGGGCTCCAAGAGACCCAGTACTTC.